One T cell receptor (beta chain) is described in this entry. Researchers took RNA transcripts and amplified the TCR beta CDR3 regions from them. During a first-round RT-PCR of the TCR CDR3, the HTBI primer set was used. Via MiXCR, TCRdb re-called the multiplex PCR reads, giving one row per CDR3 protein. The data show 220,000 or so distinct CDR3 sequences, roughly 17% seen once. The trim removed 6 bases at V and 8 bases at J, leaving 16 bases unmatched. The CDR3 has 16 amino acids. Germline values: CDR1 MRHNA, CDR2 SNTAGT. This sample was taken from a study of T cells in Graves' hyperthyroidism and ophthalmopathy.

This TCR derives from a woman between 18 and 29 years old with Graves' ophthalmopathy. What was sequenced was blood. The V and J genes are TRBV6-4 and TRBJ1-5; TRBD1 matches 7 bases. The CDR3 region has the DNA TGTGCCAGCAGGGGCAGTGGGCGGGACAGTGGGGAGCCCCAGCATTTT. Protein sequence: CASRGSGRDSGEPQHF.